These 22 T cell receptor beta chains share one sample of origin, sequenced in a study of blood T cell repertoires in COVID-19. Data came from immunoSEQ multiplex PCR; TCRdb stores just in-frame clones and leaves some out. The sample lists 52,000 or so clones; approximately 84% were seen once. The sequencing input was peripheral blood. These receptors were obtained from a man between 65 and 80 years old with active COVID-19.

The chain carries TRBV15 and TRBJ1-5; D unclear. Germline CDR1 and CDR2: LNHNV and YYDKDF (reference sequence). V lost 6 bases to trimming and J lost 0 bases, with 12 bases between them. The CDR3 is made up of 15 amino acids. CDR3 sequence (DNA): TGTGCCACCAGTGTCGGGAGAGGTAGCAATCAGCCCCAGCATTTT. Amino acid sequence: CATSVGRGSNQPQHF.

The chain is built from TRBV6-5 and TRBJ1-6; perhaps TRBD1 as D (5 bases). V gave up 2 bases and J gave up 5 bases, with 10 bases separating them. CDR1 is MNHEY and CDR2 is SVGAGI in the germline V gene. The CDR3 totals 15 residues. The CDR3 bases are TGTGCCAGCAGTTACACTGCAGGGAATAATTCACCCCTCCACTTT. Amino acid sequence: CASSYTAGNNSPLHF.

This clone was found once. The CDR3 DNA is TGTGCCAGCAGCTTACCAGGGGGGAATGAAAAACTGTTTTTT. Residues: CASSLPGGNEKLFF. The rearrangement uses TRBV7-2 and TRBJ1-4; 7 bases agree with TRBD1. The germline V gene has CDR1 SGHTA and CDR2 FQGNSA. The CDR3 sequence is 14 residues long. The V gene end was trimmed by 2 bases and the J gene end by 5 bases; junction bases not matched to a gene: 2.

V gene TRBV29-1 combines with J gene TRBJ1-3, with D possibly being TRBD1 (5 bases). Looked up from germline, CDR1 is SQVTM and CDR2 is ANQGSEA. Trimming stripped 7 bases from V and 0 bases from J, with 10 bases between. The CDR3 has 13 residues. The CDR3 DNA sequence: TGCAGCGCACGACAGAGCTCTGGAAACACCATATATTTT. Amino acids: CSARQSSGNTIYF.

This sequence joins TRBV3-1 (or the pseudogene TRBV3-2) and TRBJ2-7; 7 nucleotides agree with TRBD2. J lost 6 bases, V lost 4 bases, and 6 bases had no gene match. Germline CDR1 is LGHDT and CDR2 is YNNKEL (reference sequence). The CDR3 has 13 amino acids. The chain's CDR3 is CASSRGEGREQYF. The CDR3 nucleotides are TGTGCCAGCAGCCGGGGGGAGGGCCGCGAGCAGTACTTC.

V is TRBV19 and J is TRBJ1-2; TRBD1 agrees at 7 bases. The junction had 11 bases not matched to a gene; V was cut back by 7 bases and J by 3 bases. CDR1 LNHDA and CDR2 SQIVND come from the germline V gene (reference sequence). This CDR3 is built from 15 residues. CDR3 residues: CASTPGDRAYYGYTF. Written as DNA, the CDR3 is TGTGCCAGTACCCCCGGAGACAGGGCTTACTATGGCTACACCTTC.

V and J are TRBV20-1 and TRBJ2-5; 11 positions match TRBD2. J lost 4 bases, V lost 3 bases, and 10 bases had no gene match. The CDR3 has 16 amino acids. Germline assignment: CDR1 DFQATT and CDR2 SNEGSKA (reference sequence). CDR3 coding DNA: TGCAGTGCTAGTCGACTAGCGGGGAGTGAGGGAGAGACCCAGTACTTC. It specifies CSASRLAGSEGETQYF.

This clone was seen once. The rearrangement uses TRBV5-5 and TRBJ2-1; TRBD2 matches at 11 bases. The CDR3 totals 15 residues. Unmatched junction bases numbered 2, after V lost 4 bases and J lost 2 bases. CDR1 SGHKS and CDR2 YYEKEE come from the germline V gene (reference sequence). CDR3 protein: CASSPLAGAYNEQFF. The CDR3 DNA is TGTGCCAGCAGCCCACTAGCGGGGGCCTACAATGAGCAGTTCTTC.

V is TRBV2 and J is TRBJ1-2; D not resolved. Germline lookup yields CDR1 SNHLY and CDR2 FYNNEI. Trimming pared 5 bases from V and 3 bases from J, leaving 10 bases between. The CDR3 loop spans 13 amino acids. CDR3 sequence reads: CASSSEGDYGYTF. The CDR3 coding sequence is TGTGCCAGCAGTTCCGAGGGAGACTATGGCTACACCTTC.

CDR3 sequence: CAISESTRGFPSYEQYF. As DNA, the CDR3 is TGTGCCATCAGTGAATCAACCAGGGGATTTCCCTCCTACGAGCAGTACTTC. This chain links TRBV10-3 with TRBJ2-7, with D perhaps matching TRBD1 (6 bases). The length of the CDR3 is 17 residues. Trimming pared 3 bases from V and 0 bases from J, leaving 18 bases between. Germline V lookup: CDR1 ENHRY, CDR2 SYGVKD.

J is TRBJ2-7 and V is TRBV30, with 13 bases that match TRBD2. Per the germline V gene, CDR1 is GTSNPN and CDR2 is SVGIG (reference sequence). J was trimmed by 6 bases and V by 1 base; bases with no gene match: 3. CDR3 length equals 14 residues. The CDR3 DNA reads as TGTGCCTGGAGTGGGGGACTAGCGGGGTCCGAGCAGTACTTC. Its protein product is CAWSGGLAGSEQYF.

The chain has TRBV25-1 and TRBJ1-1; TRBD1 agrees at 7 bases. The germline CDR1 and CDR2 sequences are MGHDK and SYGVNS. V dropped 7 bases and J dropped 5; count of bases not matched to a gene: 7. This CDR3 is 13 amino acids long. As DNA, the CDR3 is TGTGCCAGCAAAAACTACAGGGGTACTGAAGCTTTCTTT. Encoded protein: CASKNYRGTEAFF.

This chain uses TRBV10-3 with TRBJ1-6; TRBD1 matches 9 bases. Germline CDR1 reads ENHRY; CDR2 reads SYGVKD. The CDR3 has 14 residues. V gave up 0 bases and J gave up 10 bases; unmatched junction bases: 1. Written as DNA, the CDR3 is TGTGCCATCAGTGAGTCAACAGGGGGCTCACCCCTCCACTTT. It yields the protein CAISESTGGSPLHF.

In regard to this clone: The sample has other DNA sequences that encode this CDR3 too. The V and J genes are TRBV5-6 and TRBJ2-7; D uncertain. Germline lookup yields CDR1 SGHDT and CDR2 YYEEEE. Deletions cut 4 bases from V and 3 bases from J, with 5 bases between. The length of the CDR3 is 11 residues. The CDR3 here is CASSLYYEQYF. CDR3 in DNA: TGTGCCAGCAGCCTGTACTACGAGCAGTACTTC.

The rearrangement uses TRBV4-1 and TRBJ2-1; 7 positions match TRBD2. The germline V gene encodes CDR1 MGHRA and CDR2 YSYEKL. J lost 0 bases, V lost 0 bases, and 2 bases had no gene match. The CDR3 extends over 16 amino acids. The CDR3 DNA is TGCGCCAGCAGCCAAGAGGGCGGGGGCTCCTACAATGAGCAGTTCTTC. Protein: CASSQEGGGSYNEQFF.

The chain recombines TRBV4-3 with TRBJ2-7, with TRBD1 matching over 7 bases. This CDR3 has 13 amino acids. Looked up from germline, CDR1 is LGHNA and CDR2 is YSLEER. The V gene end was trimmed by 5 bases and the J gene end by 5 bases; junction bases not matched to a gene: 6. The CDR3 bases are TGCGCCAGCAGCTACCGGGACAGAAACGAGCAGTACTTC. This encodes CASSYRDRNEQYF.

This chain links TRBV6-5 with TRBJ2-7; the match to TRBD2 covers 7 bases. J lost 4 bases, V lost 6 bases, and 6 bases had no gene match. CDR1 is MNHEY, CDR2 SVGAGI, per germline. The CDR3 extends over 13 amino acids. The CDR3 DNA is TGTGCCAGCAGCCCCGGCGGGGGTTACGAGCAGTACTTC. This sequence encodes CASSPGGGYEQYF.

This sequence joins TRBV21-1 and TRBJ2-1; the table names TRBD2, a call not compared with the DNA. TRBV21-1 is termed a pseudogene. CDR3 length equals 18 residues. The CDR3 sequence is CASSKKSSGQGGVYEQFF. The CDR3, as DNA: TGTGCCAGCAGCAAAAAAAGTTCGGGACAAGGGGGGGTATATGAGCAGTTCTTC.

The chain carries TRBV25-1 and TRBJ2-5, with D possibly TRBD2 on 5 matching bases. Germline V gene lookup returns CDR1 MGHDK and CDR2 SYGVNS. The CDR3 sequence is 15 residues long. V lost 3 bases, J lost 5 bases, and 16 bases lay in between. The CDR3 here is CASSESTKESETQYF. Here the CDR3 DNA reads TGTGCCAGCAGTGAGTCGACTAAGGAGTCTGAGACCCAGTACTTC. The full variable domain, completed using reference TRBV25-1 and TRBJ2-5, is EADIYQTPRYLVIGTGKKITLECSQTMGHDKMYWYQQDPGMELHLIHYSYGVNSTEKGDLSSESTVSRIRTEHFPLTLESARPSHTSQYLCASSESTKESETQYFGPGTRLLVL.

The chain employs TRBV6-2 or TRBV6-3 and TRBJ2-1; possibly TRBD2 for D (6 bases). Trimming took off 4 bases at V and 4 bases at J, with 14 bases between the two ends. The CDR3 is 15 amino acids. The germline V gene encodes CDR1 MNHEY and CDR2 SVGEGT. In nucleotides, the CDR3 is TGTGCCAGCAGTTCAGCCGGGGACTTTTACAATGAGCAGTTCTTC. Translating gives CASSSAGDFYNEQFF.

The chain couples TRBV2 to TRBJ2-7; TRBD2 aligns across 12 bases. The CDR3 is 15 amino acids. Germline lookup yields CDR1 SNHLY and CDR2 FYNNEI. The V segment lost 6 bases and the J segment 5 bases; nucleotides outside the gene matches: 8. The CDR3 DNA reads TGTGCCAGCAGCGAGACTAGCGGGAGTAGCCACGAGCAGTACTTC. Its translation is CASSETSGSSHEQYF.

V usage is TRBV7-9 and J usage is TRBJ2-1, with 8 bases aligning to TRBD1. The CDR3 covers 16 residues. Germline-derived CDR1 and CDR2 are SEHNR and FQNEAQ (reference sequence). V lost 1 base and J lost 4; bases outside the gene matches: 6. CDR3 loop: CASSLDRGLFYNEQFF. For the CDR3, the DNA is TGTGCCAGCAGCTTAGACAGGGGGTTGTTTTACAATGAGCAGTTCTTC.